Here is one T cell receptor (beta chain) with its context. The record originates from a study of STAT5B mutations in CD4+ large granular lymphocyte leukemia. CDR3 length equals 20 residues. The V end lost 3 bases, the J end lost 4 bases, and 29 bases lay between the germline ends. In germline, CDR1 is SGHRS, CDR2 YFSETQ. This table comes from immunoSEQ multiplex PCR, and its TCRdb copy is limited to in-frame clones, with some not included. The sample shows approximately 30,000 clones, around 76% of them seen only once. The chain employs TRBV5-1 and TRBJ2-1, with D unclear. Sequencing was done on a sample of CD4+ T cells from blood buffy coats. The clonotype was recovered from a human donor in good health. The CDR3 DNA reads TGCGCCAGCAGCTCGCAGAGGAGTATTTGGGGAACAAGAGATTACAATGAGCAGTTCTTC. Protein product: CASSSQRSIWGTRDYNEQFF.